A selection of T cell receptor beta chains follows, all from one sample in a study of CD8 T cells in ankylosing spondylitis. Each CDR3 protein is one row after TCRdb ran MiXCR on the 5' RACE reads. The sample has 150,000 to 200,000 distinct CDR3 sequences, 9.5% to 13% seen once. What was sequenced was blood, either unsorted or a sorted T cell fraction (not recorded which). These receptors originate from a male donor with ankylosing spondylitis or in good health (not recorded which). Both conserved end residues are part of each CDR3.

j_call | v_call | cdr3_aa
TRBJ2-1 | TRBV19 | CASSTSGLAGSSYNEQFF
TRBJ2-6 | TRBV6-1 | CASSEAGRDSGANVLTF
TRBJ2-1 | TRBV6-5 | CASSYSTNNEQFF
TRBJ2-7 | TRBV5-1 | CASSFGTGDHEQYF
TRBJ2-7 | TRBV20-1 | CSAREGQISYEQYF
TRBJ1-2 | TRBV10-3 | CAISRDSNYGYTF
TRBJ2-7 | TRBV3-1 | CASSQGHFNYEQYF
TRBJ1-5 | TRBV12-3/TRBV12-4 | CASKSMGAINQPQHF
TRBJ2-2 | TRBV4-1 | CASSQNPGGQTGELFF
TRBJ2-1 | TRBV11-1 | CASSLPPRTSGGARGVNEQFF
TRBJ2-1 | TRBV5-1 | CASSEQGARDEQFF
TRBJ2-3 | TRBV14 | CASSQDPVGNTDTQYF
TRBJ2-1 | TRBV6-5 | CASSYGGTHLCF
TRBJ2-1 | TRBV20-1 | CSARLEAFLYNEQFF
TRBJ1-1 | TRBV5-5 | CASSFSGTGGSTEAFF
TRBJ2-7 | TRBV19 | CASSFRQGTYEQYF
TRBJ2-1 | TRBV30 | CAWSVELAVYNEQFF
TRBJ2-1 | TRBV3-1 | CASSQGPDPTYNEQFF
TRBJ2-1 | TRBV20-1 | CSAENRGAHNEQFF
TRBJ2-2 | TRBV7-6 | CASSGTGFTGELFF
TRBJ1-2 | TRBV6-5 | CASSSFRGGSGYTF
TRBJ2-3 | TRBV4-3 | CASSHGQTDTQYF
TRBJ2-2 | TRBV24-1 | CATRQGNTGELFF
TRBJ2-7 | TRBV9 | CASSVLGQGNNEQYF
TRBJ2-1 | TRBV10-3 | CAIRRASTTRNNEQFF
TRBJ2-2 | TRBV11-2 | CASSFEALGAGELFF
TRBJ2-3 | TRBV20-1 | CSASGVGGTDTQYF
TRBJ2-3 | TRBV5-4 | CASGGDVTADTQYF
TRBJ2-7 | TRBV7-9 | CASGKEGLYEQYF
TRBJ2-3 | TRBV7-2 | CASSLVISRHTDTQYF
TRBJ2-3 | TRBV29-1 | CSVVRDPGTDTQYF
TRBJ1-1 | TRBV18 | CASSPKTLNTEAFF
TRBJ1-1 | TRBV29-1 | CSVGMENTEAFF
TRBJ2-7 | TRBV6-2/TRBV6-3 | CASSYSSTSGSSLDEQYF
TRBJ2-1 | TRBV6-1 | CASSPRLAGAGEQFF
TRBJ1-2 | TRBV7-8 | CASSLGGGPNYGYTF
TRBJ2-4 | TRBV20-1 | CSATTQGPLAKNIQYF
TRBJ1-3 | TRBV7-2 | CASSLVGVGNTIYF
TRBJ2-2 | TRBV7-7 | CASSSGQGTNPGELFF
TRBJ2-7 | TRBV10-3 | CAITSGSSYEQYF
TRBJ2-7 | TRBV7-8 | CPSARSYEQYF
TRBJ1-5 | TRBV10-3 | CAISERDSNQPQHF
TRBJ2-3 | TRBV7-2 | CASSSWRESDTQYF
TRBJ1-6 | TRBV7-9 | CASSLPDSPLHF
TRBJ2-5 | TRBV7-2 | CATQLGVRGRQETQYF
TRBJ1-5 | TRBV7-9 | CASSADGDQPQHF
TRBJ2-1 | TRBV11-2 | CASSLDIPGRDEQFF
TRBJ1-5 | TRBV20-1 | CSARQPSSNQPQHF
TRBJ2-7 | TRBV27 | CASAVIRGSYEQYF
TRBJ2-5 | TRBV20-1 | CSARAGTGEETQYF
TRBJ2-2 | TRBV19 | CASSINPATPGELFF
TRBJ1-4 | TRBV15 | CATSRLQGGSANEKLFF
TRBJ2-2 | TRBV19 | CASSIFTGELFF
TRBJ2-3 | TRBV5-1 | CASSLLGPDTQYF
TRBJ2-2 | TRBV27 | CASSPAGTSGSIDTGELFF
TRBJ2-7 | TRBV5-1 | CASSFGPGLNEQYF
TRBJ1-1 | TRBV28 | CATRTSRNRGAFF
TRBJ1-1 | TRBV28 | CASQRAGGRGNTEAFF
TRBJ2-1 | TRBV5-6 | CAGGEWSGNEQFF